These 22 T cell receptor beta chains originate from one sample sequenced in a study of cytomegalovirus exposure and HLA in healthy donors (TCRdb year 2017). The library was prepared using the immunoSEQ multiplex PCR assay. For the multiplex PCR, a mixture combining 60 forward primers for TCR Vbeta segments and 13 reverse primers for TCR Jbeta segments was used. TCRdb re-hosts the immuneACCESS table, in-frame sequences only. Its copies lack some clones; in the studies checked, an unresolved V gene accounts for under half of them, and the cause for the rest is not known. The sample includes 50,000 to 70,000 clones, with 62% observed a single time. The ten largest clones add up to 2.5% to 3% of the sample. Sequencing was carried out using PBMCs. All receptors derive from a man aged 25 to 40 in good health and CMV-seronegative.

The chain couples TRBV5-1 to TRBJ2-7; TRBD1 matches at 8 bases. Germline V lookup: CDR1 SGHRS, CDR2 YFSETQ. V shed 5 bases and J 3 bases; nucleotides not matched to a gene: 7. CDR3 size: 14 residues. CDR3 sequence reads: CASRARTGIYEQYF. The CDR3 nucleotides read TGCGCCAGCAGAGCTCGGACAGGGATCTACGAGCAGTACTTC.

This clone was observed a single time. This chain links TRBV9 with TRBJ2-7; TRBD2 is a possible D gene (6 bases). This CDR3 spans 14 amino acids. Germline V gives CDR1 SGDLS, CDR2 YYNGEE. V lost 4 bases to trimming and J lost 2 bases, with 13 bases between them. The CDR3 region has the DNA TGTGCCAGCAGCCTTACCGGGACTGCCTACGAGCAGTACTTC. It codes for CASSLTGTAYEQYF.

The chain employs TRBV5-1 and TRBJ2-1; TRBD2 agrees at 13 bases. V lost 0 bases and J lost 9; bases outside the gene matches: 9. The germline gives CDR1 SGHRS, CDR2 YFSETQ. The CDR3 contains 17 residues. CDR3 DNA sequence: TGCGCCAGCAGCTTGGAAGGGGGACTAGCGGGGACCGGTGAGCAGTTCTTC. Its translation: CASSLEGGLAGTGEQFF.

The chain is built from TRBV6-6 and TRBJ1-3; a weak D match, TRBD1 (6 bases). Germline V CDR1 and CDR2: MNHNY, SVGAGI (reference sequence). The CDR3 has 15 residues. V gave up 6 bases and J gave up 0 bases, with 12 bases separating them. CDR3 nucleotide sequence: TGTGCCAGCAGCCCCGCGGACAGCTCTGGAAACACCATATATTTT. This translates into CASSPADSSGNTIYF.

J is TRBJ2-3 and V is TRBV7-9; 8 nucleotides line up with TRBD2. From germline, CDR1 is SEHNR and CDR2 FQNEAQ (reference sequence). The junction had 16 bases not matched to a gene; V was cut back by 5 bases and J by 0 bases. The CDR3 extends over 19 amino acids. This CDR3 is CASSRTTVAGRYSTDTQYF. In nucleotides, the CDR3 is TGTGCCAGCAGCCGGACGACTGTAGCGGGGAGATATAGCACAGATACGCAGTATTTT. The variable domain in full, with the rest retrieved from reference TRBV7-9 and TRBJ2-3, is DTGVSQNPRHKITKRGQNVTFRCDPISEHNRLYWYRQTLGQGPEFLTYFQNEAQLEKSRLLSDRFSAERPKGSFSTLEIQRTEQGDSAMYLCASSRTTVAGRYSTDTQYFGPGTRLTVL.

This clone was seen a handful of times. The chain is built from TRBV7-8 and TRBJ1-1, with 7 bases lining up with TRBD1. Germline V gene data show CDR1 as SGHVS and CDR2 as FQNEAQ. J was trimmed by 9 bases and V by 5 bases; bases with no gene match: 12. The CDR3 length is 14 residues. The CDR3 is CASSPDPAGGKAFF. CDR3 sequence (DNA): TGTGCCAGCAGCCCAGACCCGGCAGGGGGGAAAGCTTTCTTT.

This clone was recorded a few times. The chain has TRBV6-5 and TRBJ2-7; 9 nucleotides agree with TRBD1. Germline lookup yields CDR1 MNHEY and CDR2 SVGAGI. V lost 2 bases and J lost 4; bases outside the gene matches: 3. The CDR3 sequence is 14 residues long. CDR3 amino acids: CASSYGTGRYEQYF. The DNA of the CDR3 is TGTGCCAGCAGTTACGGGACAGGGCGATACGAGCAGTACTTC.

This clone occurred a few times. The CDR3 DNA sequence: TGTGCCTGGAGCTTGCTTACAGGGACGACCGGGGAGCTGTTTTTT. Translation: CAWSLLTGTTGELFF. This chain uses TRBV30 with TRBJ2-2, with D maybe TRBD1 (6 bases). V lost 3 bases to trimming and J lost 5 bases, with 16 bases between them. The CDR3 consists of 15 residues. Germline CDR1 and CDR2: GTSNPN and SVGIG (reference sequence).

The rearrangement uses TRBV19 and TRBJ1-2; maybe TRBD1 (5 bases). This CDR3 has 14 residues. Germline CDR1 is LNHDA and CDR2 is SQIVND (reference sequence). V was trimmed by 3 bases and J by 4 bases, leaving 12 bases between them. Here the CDR3 DNA reads TGTGCCAGTAGTATCGGCCAGGGCGTCTATGGCTACACCTTC. It is translated as CASSIGQGVYGYTF.

The chain combines TRBV11-1 with TRBJ2-7, with 11 bases lining up with TRBD1. Germline V lookup: CDR1 SGHAT, CDR2 FQDESV (reference sequence). Trimming cost V 5 bases and J 5 bases; bases outside gene matches: 5. The CDR3 has 14 amino acids. The CDR3 DNA sequence: TGTGCCAGCAGCCCGGGACAGGGGGTGAACGAGCAGTACTTC. It codes for CASSPGQGVNEQYF. Using reference TRBV11-1 and TRBJ2-7 for the parts outside the CDR3, the full variable domain is EAEVAQSPRYKITEKSQAVAFWCDPISGHATLYWYRQILGQGPELLVQFQDESVVDDSQLPKDRFSAERLKGVDSTLKIQPAELGDSAMYLCASSPGQGVNEQYFGPGTRLTVT.

This clone was counted only a few times. This rearrangement joins TRBV5-1 to TRBJ1-2; a possible D gene is TRBD1 (5 bases). From germline, CDR1 is SGHRS and CDR2 YFSETQ. The V and J ends lost 7 bases and 7 bases respectively, with 20 bases between them. The CDR3 loop spans 14 amino acids. CDR3 DNA: TGCGCCAGCGGGATTCAGGGATTTACGGTTGGCTACACCTTC. Protein sequence: CASGIQGFTVGYTF.

CDR3 protein: CAISGQSYEQYF. The CDR3 DNA sequence: TGTGCCATCAGTGGACAGAGTTACGAGCAGTACTTC. This rearrangement joins TRBV10-3 to TRBJ2-7; tentative D call: TRBD1 (5 bases). Per the germline V gene, CDR1 is ENHRY and CDR2 is SYGVKD. V was trimmed by 4 bases and J by 4 bases, leaving 8 bases between them. The CDR3 contains 12 residues.

This clone was recorded only once. The rearrangement uses TRBV11-2 and TRBJ2-7; D is perhaps TRBD1 (5 bases). CDR1 is SGHAT, CDR2 FQNNGV, per germline. The V end was cut by 4 bases, the J end by 7 bases, with 8 bases between. CDR3 size: 11 residues. The CDR3 coding sequence is TGTGCCAGCAGCTACGCAGGGGAGCAGTACTTC. It encodes CASSYAGEQYF.

V gene TRBV2 combines with J gene TRBJ2-7, with D unresolved. Trimming removed 5 bases at V and 2 bases at J, with 4 bases between. This CDR3 region has 11 residues. The germline V gene has CDR1 SNHLY and CDR2 FYNNEI. The CDR3 DNA reads TGTGCCAGCAGTATAGCCTACGAGCAGTACTTC. It is translated as CASSIAYEQYF.

The chain has TRBV7-6 and TRBJ2-7, with TRBD1 matching over 9 bases. This CDR3 contains 14 residues. In germline, CDR1 is SGHVS, CDR2 FNYEAQ. After removal of 4 bases from V and 6 bases from J, the junction contained 7 bases not matched to a gene. The CDR3 is CASSSAGTGTEQYF. The CDR3 DNA reads TGTGCCAGCAGCTCAGCCGGGACAGGGACCGAGCAGTACTTC.

The genes are TRBV7-9 and TRBJ1-1; TRBD1 matches 9 bases. Germline V gives CDR1 SEHNR, CDR2 FQNEAQ (reference sequence). This CDR3 is 14 amino acids long. Trimming removed 3 bases from V and 3 bases from J; junction bases left unmatched: 2. The CDR3, as DNA: TGTGCCAGCAGCTTGGGACAGGGAGACACTGAAGCTTTCTTT. It yields the protein CASSLGQGDTEAFF.

The chain couples TRBV23-1 to TRBJ1-5; unclear D gene. TRBV23-1 is an open reading frame whose function is uncertain. Between the trimmed V and J ends, which lost 0 bases and 4 bases, there was a span of 13 bases. There are 16 residues in the CDR3. CDR3 in DNA: TGCGCCAGCAGTCAATCGAGTACCGTCACTAATCAGCCCCAGCATTTT. Its protein is CASSQSSTVTNQPQHF.

V and J are TRBV25-1 and TRBJ2-7, with 7 bases fitting TRBD1. The length of the CDR3 is 15 residues. Trimming cost V 8 bases and J 0 bases; bases outside gene matches: 10. Germline CDR1 reads MGHDK; CDR2 reads SYGVNS. CDR3 region: CASAILGTVSYEQYF. The CDR3 DNA is TGTGCCAGCGCAATATTAGGGACAGTCTCCTACGAGCAGTACTTC.

V is TRBV5-1 and J is TRBJ1-2; TRBD1 might be the D (6 bases). The CDR3 covers 12 residues. V was clipped by 2 bases and J by 8 bases, with 10 bases between them. In germline, CDR1 is SGHRS, CDR2 YFSETQ. CDR3 coding DNA: TGCGCCAGCAGCTTCTCAGGGGAGGGCTACACCTTC. Translation: CASSFSGEGYTF. The whole variable domain, remainder taken from reference TRBV5-1 and TRBJ1-2, is KAGVTQTPRYLIKTRGQQVTLSCSPISGHRSVSWYQQTPGQGLQFLFEYFSETQRNKGNFPGRFSGRQFSNSRSEMNVSTLELGDSALYLCASSFSGEGYTFGSGTRLTVV.

The rearrangement links TRBV30 to TRBJ1-5; 7 bases are a match to TRBD1. Germline V gives CDR1 GTSNPN, CDR2 SVGIG (reference sequence). CDR3 length: 15 residues. The junction had 9 bases not matched to a gene; V was cut back by 3 bases and J by 4 bases. This chain's CDR3 is CAWSRETGPNQPQHF. CDR3 DNA sequence: TGTGCCTGGAGCCGTGAGACAGGGCCTAATCAGCCCCAGCATTTT.

This chain joins TRBV7-6 and TRBJ2-1; 8 nucleotides align to TRBD1. The V and J ends lost 1 base and 4 bases, in that order; junction bases with no gene match: 0. CDR1 is SGHVS and CDR2 is FNYEAQ in the germline V gene. The CDR3 is 14 residues long. CDR3 region: CASSLGQGYNEQFF. Written as DNA, the CDR3 is TGTGCCAGCAGCTTAGGACAGGGGTACAATGAGCAGTTCTTC.

This clone has only one observation. This chain joins TRBV30 and TRBJ2-7; 9 bases match TRBD1. CDR1 is GTSNPN, CDR2 SVGIG, per germline (reference sequence). This CDR3 contains 14 residues. V trimming: 5 bases; J trimming: 2 bases; junction bases outside the gene matches: 7. CDR3 residues: CAWGPGQGAYEQYF. The CDR3 DNA follows: TGTGCCTGGGGCCCGGGACAGGGTGCCTACGAGCAGTACTTC.